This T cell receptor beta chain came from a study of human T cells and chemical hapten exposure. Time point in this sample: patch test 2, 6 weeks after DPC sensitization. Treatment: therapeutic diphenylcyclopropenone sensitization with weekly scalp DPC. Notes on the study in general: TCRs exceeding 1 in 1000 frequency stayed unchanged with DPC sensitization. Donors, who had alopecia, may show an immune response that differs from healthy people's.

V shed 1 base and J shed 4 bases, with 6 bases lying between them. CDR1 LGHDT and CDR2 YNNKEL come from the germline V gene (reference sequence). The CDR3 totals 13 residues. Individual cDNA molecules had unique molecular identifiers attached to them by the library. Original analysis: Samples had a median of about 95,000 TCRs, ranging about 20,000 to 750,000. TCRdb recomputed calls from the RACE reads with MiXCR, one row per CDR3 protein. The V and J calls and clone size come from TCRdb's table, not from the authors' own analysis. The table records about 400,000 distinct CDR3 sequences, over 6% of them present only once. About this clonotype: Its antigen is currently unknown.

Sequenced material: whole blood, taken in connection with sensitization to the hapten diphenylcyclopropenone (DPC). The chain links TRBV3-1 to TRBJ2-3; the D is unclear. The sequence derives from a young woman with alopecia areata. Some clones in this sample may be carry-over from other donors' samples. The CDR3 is CASSQVDADTQYF. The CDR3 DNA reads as TGTGCCAGCAGCCAAGTTGACGCAGATACGCAGTATTTT.